The 19 T cell receptor beta chains below all came from one sample that was sequenced in a study of blood T cells in healthy people across ages. A J-beta primer mix and a sample-barcoded 5' primer were used in a second PCR of about 7 to 12 cycles. TCRdb reprocessed the 5' RACE reads via MiXCR and lists one record per CDR3 protein. The data contain around 1,000,000 distinct CDR3 sequences, approximately 38% of them seen just once; the ten biggest clones take up around 13%. The sequencing sample was made of blood. The receptors stem from a man aged 18-30 years in good health.

This clonotype was detected ten times or more. In nucleotides, the CDR3 is TGTGCCAGCAGTTACGGGGGGGCCACAGATACGCAGTATTTT. Protein sequence: CASSYGGATDTQYF. The V gene is TRBV6-5, the J gene TRBJ2-3; D possibly corresponds to TRBD2 (7 bases). The CDR3 has 14 amino acids. CDR1 is MNHEY and CDR2 is SVGAGI in the germline V gene. With 2 bases removed from V and 2 bases from J, the gap between germline ends came to 8 bases.

This clonotype was picked up a small number of times. The genes are TRBV6-1 and TRBJ1-2, with 8 nucleotides matching TRBD1. CDR3 size: 16 residues. V dropped 2 bases and J dropped 7; count of bases not matched to a gene: 12. The germline gives CDR1 MNHNS, CDR2 SASEGT. CDR3 DNA sequence: TGTGCCAGCAGTGAACGCCCTGGACAGGGCAATACTGGCTACACCTTC. It encodes CASSERPGQGNTGYTF.

The J gene is TRBJ2-3, the V gene TRBV30, with D maybe TRBD2 (6 bases). Germline V gene sequence: CDR1 GTSNPN, CDR2 SVGIG (reference sequence). This CDR3 has 14 amino acids. Trimming took off 0 bases at V and 0 bases at J, with 7 bases between the two ends. As DNA, the CDR3 is TGTGCCTGGAGTGTCGGAGGGAGCACAGATACGCAGTATTTT. This encodes CAWSVGGSTDTQYF.

The sample holds a few counts of this clonotype. The rearrangement joins TRBV7-6 to TRBJ1-4; 7 bases match TRBD1. V lost 4 bases to trimming and J lost 8 bases; unmatched junction nucleotides: 7. The length of the CDR3 is 14 residues. Germline V CDR1 and CDR2: SGHVS, FNYEAQ. The CDR3 coding sequence is TGTGCCAGCAGCTCGACAGGGTGGCAGGAAAAACTGTTTTTT. As protein: CASSSTGWQEKLFF.

V gene TRBV4-1 combines with J gene TRBJ2-7; D unclear. The V gene lost 0 bases and the J gene lost 9 bases, with 24 bases spanning the gap. CDR3 length: 17 amino acids. Germline V gene lookup returns CDR1 MGHRA and CDR2 YSYEKL. CDR3 sequence reads: CASSQDPFVQSSTVQYF. CDR3 sequence (DNA): TGCGCCAGCAGCCAAGATCCTTTTGTGCAGTCCAGCACAGTGCAGTACTTC.

With respect to this clonotype: Compared with germline, one end of the junction differs, possibly owing to a read error. J is TRBJ2-3 and V is TRBV2; TRBD1 matches 8 bases. The CDR3 spans 17 residues. Germline lookup yields CDR1 SNHLY and CDR2 FYNNEI. The CDR3 DNA reads as TGTGCCAGCAGTGTCTCTGGACAGGGCCGAGAGAGGGATATGCAGTATTTT. The encoded protein is CASSVSGQGRERDMQYF.

This clonotype occurred once. The rearrangement uses TRBV7-8 and TRBJ1-5, with D uncertain. Germline CDR1 reads SGHVS; CDR2 reads FQNEAQ. CDR3 length: 17 amino acids. V was clipped by 0 bases and J by 1 base, with 13 bases between them. CDR3 loop: CASSLASVPTSNQPQHF. The CDR3 DNA sequence: TGTGCCAGCAGCTTAGCGTCCGTGCCGACCAGCAATCAGCCCCAGCATTTT. Together with reference TRBV7-8 and TRBJ1-5, the CDR3 gives the full variable domain: GAGVSQSPRYKVAKRGQDVALRCDPISGHVSLFWYQQALGQGPEFLTYFQNEAQLDKSGLPSDRFFAERPEGSVSTLKIQRTQQEDSAVYLCASSLASVPTSNQPQHFGDGTRLSIL.

V gene TRBV2 combines with J gene TRBJ1-5; D may be TRBD1 (5 bases). The CDR3 extends over 15 amino acids. Germline assignment: CDR1 SNHLY and CDR2 FYNNEI. Trimming took off 6 bases at V and 9 bases at J, with 21 bases between the two ends. Here the CDR3 reads CASRGTGEVYRPQHF. As DNA, the CDR3 is TGTGCCAGCAGAGGGACGGGAGAAGTATATCGGCCCCAGCATTTT.

In its sample, this clonotype was seen many times. The CDR3 nucleotides read TGTGCCAGCAGTTATTTGGAGACCCAGTACTTC. Protein sequence: CASSYLETQYF. The chain is built from TRBV6-6 and TRBJ2-5; D is undetermined. The CDR3 length is 11 residues. V dropped 3 bases and J dropped 5 bases, with 4 bases sitting between them. CDR1 and CDR2 from the germline V gene are MNHNY and SVGAGI (reference sequence).

This chain links TRBV7-3 with TRBJ1-2; D remains unclear. This CDR3 contains 12 residues. The V gene lost 5 bases and the J gene lost 4 bases, with 8 bases spanning the gap. Germline V lookup: CDR1 SGHTA, CDR2 FQGTGA. The CDR3 bases are TGTGCCAGCAGCAATGGACGCTATGGCTACACCTTC. Residues: CASSNGRYGYTF. The whole variable domain, remainder taken from reference TRBV7-3 and TRBJ1-2, is GAGVSQTPSNKVTEKGKYVELRCDPISGHTALYWYRQSLGQGPEFLIYFQGTGAADDSGLPNDRFFAVRPEGSVSTLKIQRTERGDSAVYLCASSNGRYGYTFGSGTRLTVV.

This clonotype occurred a few times. CDR3 DNA sequence: TGCAGTGCTAGAGGGGAACAGGGGAACACTGAAGCTTTCTTT. It translates to CSARGEQGNTEAFF. The chain uses TRBV20-1 and TRBJ1-1; D is perhaps TRBD1 (6 bases). Germline CDR1 and CDR2: DFQATT and SNEGSKA (reference sequence). The CDR3 covers 14 residues. The V end was cut by 1 base, the J end by 1 base, with 10 bases between.

This clonotype was observed once. The genes are TRBV7-8 and TRBJ2-7, with D possibly TRBD2 on 6 matching bases. V lost 8 bases and J 7 bases, leaving 18 bases between the germline ends. Germline values: CDR1 SGHVS, CDR2 FQNEAQ. This CDR3 comprises 13 residues. The DNA for the CDR3 is TGTGCCAGCGGGGACTTGTCCTACAATGAGCAGTACTTC. It specifies CASGDLSYNEQYF.

The rearrangement joins TRBV4-3 to TRBJ2-5, with D possibly matching TRBD2 (6 bases). The V end was cut by 3 bases, the J end by 2 bases, with 19 bases between. This CDR3 contains 17 residues. Germline V gives CDR1 LGHNA, CDR2 YSLEER. CDR3 in amino acids: CASSQHPGGLGQETQYF. The CDR3 coding sequence is TGCGCCAGCAGCCAGCACCCCGGGGGTTTGGGGCAAGAGACCCAGTACTTC.

This chain uses TRBV12-3 or TRBV12-4 with TRBJ2-3; TRBD2 agrees at 7 bases. V gave up 11 bases and J gave up 1 base; unmatched junction bases: 9. The CDR3 contains 14 residues. CDR3 residues: CAVRAAGGTDTQYF. CDR3 sequence (DNA): TGTGCCGTCAGGGCGGCGGGGGGCACAGATACGCAGTATTTT.

As concerns this clonotype: At one boundary the junction diverges from the germline segment, which might be a read error. The chain recombines TRBV27 with TRBJ2-1, with TRBD2 as a possible D gene (5 bases). This CDR3 comprises 15 residues. Germline V gene lookup returns CDR1 MNHEY and CDR2 SMNVEV (reference sequence). The CDR3 sequence is CASGLEGFAYNEQFF. CDR3 sequence (DNA): TGTGCCAGCGGTTTAGAGGGTTTCGCCTACAATGAGCAGTTCTTC.

This clonotype was seen a few times. V and J are TRBV20-1 and TRBJ2-1; 12 bases fit TRBD2. The CDR3 contains 14 residues. Per germline, CDR1 DFQATT and CDR2 SNEGSKA (reference sequence). The ends lost 5 bases at V and 5 bases at J; junction bases unmatched: 4. The CDR3 protein is CSAWTSGVHNEQFF. In DNA, the CDR3 is TGCAGTGCTTGGACTAGCGGGGTCCACAATGAGCAGTTCTTC.

The V gene is TRBV20-1, the J gene TRBJ2-2; a possible D gene is TRBD1 (6 bases). Germline V gives CDR1 DFQATT, CDR2 SNEGSKA (reference sequence). V lost 0 bases to trimming and J lost 5 bases, with 13 bases between them. The CDR3 is 15 residues long. The CDR3 reads CSARDLGQGTGELFF. The CDR3 DNA follows: TGCAGTGCTAGAGATCTAGGCCAGGGGACCGGGGAGCTGTTTTTT.

The rearrangement links TRBV7-8 to TRBJ1-2; D gene ambiguous. Germline lookup yields CDR1 SGHVS and CDR2 FQNEAQ. The CDR3 covers 13 residues. V was cut by 0 bases and J by 6 bases, with 8 bases left in between. The CDR3 region is CASSLAEPDGYTF. CDR3 nucleotides: TGTGCCAGCAGCTTAGCCGAGCCCGATGGCTACACCTTC.

This clonotype came up a few times. The chain couples TRBV6-6 to TRBJ2-1; D might be TRBD1 (6 bases). This CDR3 has 14 amino acids. Germline assignment: CDR1 MNHNY and CDR2 SVGAGI (reference sequence). The V end lost 2 bases, the J end lost 8 bases, and 13 bases lay between the germline ends. CDR3 sequence reads: CASSYEGEWDEQFF. Written as DNA, the CDR3 is TGTGCCAGCAGTTACGAGGGGGAATGGGATGAGCAGTTCTTC.